This T cell receptor (beta chain) was identified in a study of Ad26.COV2.S vaccination and SARS-CoV-2 variants. Looking at the study overall: Intramuscular Ad26.COV2.S at 5x10^10 or 1x10^11 viral particles.

Germline assignment: CDR1 MNHEY and CDR2 SVGAGI. The CDR3 runs to 15 residues. With 6 bases clipped from V and 7 bases from J, the junction kept 7 bases outside the gene matches. Data came from immunoSEQ multiplex PCR; TCRdb stores just in-frame clones and leaves some out. The sample consists of 250,000 or so clones, 87% of them appearing once. Study-level results: Vaccine and placebo recipients had comparable breadth of non-spike TCRs. Using TCR breadth and depth analyses may have led to underestimated total T cell responses.

Indicated treatment: 15 to 20 received Ad26.COV2.S at low or high dose, single or two shots; roughly five received placebo; per-sample allocation not given. Day 63 after the first vaccine or placebo injection was the time point for sampling. An 18-55-year-old adult in Boston served as donor. About this clone itself: Its cognate antigen is unknown.

The chain couples TRBV6-5 to TRBJ1-6, with 9 nucleotides matching TRBD1. This receptor was identified in a person between 18 and 60 years old who received the Ad26.COV2.S COVID-19 vaccine or a placebo. This specimen consisted of peripheral blood, obtained in a trial of Ad26.COV2.S vaccine versus placebo. CDR3 sequence (DNA): TGTGCCAGCAGGGTGGACAGGGGAAAAAATTCACCCCTCCACTTT. It translates to CASRVDRGKNSPLHF.